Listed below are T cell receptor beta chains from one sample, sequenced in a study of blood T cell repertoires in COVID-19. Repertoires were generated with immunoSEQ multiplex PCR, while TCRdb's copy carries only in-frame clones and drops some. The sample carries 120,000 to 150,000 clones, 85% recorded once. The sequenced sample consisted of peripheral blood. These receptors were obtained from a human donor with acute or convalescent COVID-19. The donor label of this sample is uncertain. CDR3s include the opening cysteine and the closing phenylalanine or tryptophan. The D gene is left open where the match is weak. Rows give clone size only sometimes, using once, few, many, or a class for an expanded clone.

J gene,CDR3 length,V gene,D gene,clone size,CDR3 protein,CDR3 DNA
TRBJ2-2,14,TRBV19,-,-,CASSMAGNAGELFF,TGTGCCAGTAGTATGGCAGGGAATGCCGGGGAGCTGTTTTTT
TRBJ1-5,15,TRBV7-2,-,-,CASSTLNMGAQPQHF,TGTGCCAGCTCAACCCTGAACATGGGCGCTCAGCCCCAGCATTTT
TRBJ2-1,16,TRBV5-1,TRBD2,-,CASSSSLAGVNNEQFF,TGCGCCAGCAGCTCCTCACTAGCGGGAGTAAACAATGAGCAGTTCTTC
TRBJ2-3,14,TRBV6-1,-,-,CASSETLPTDTQYF,TGTGCCAGCAGTGAAACGCTACCCACAGATACGCAGTATTTT
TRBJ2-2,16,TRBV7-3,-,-,CASSSKRGFNTGELFF,TGTGCCAGCAGCTCTAAGAGGGGGTTCAACACCGGGGAGCTGTTTTTT
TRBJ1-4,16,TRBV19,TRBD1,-,CASSIGTGTTNEKLFF,TGTGCCAGTAGTATTGGGACAGGGACAACTAATGAAAAACTGTTTTTT
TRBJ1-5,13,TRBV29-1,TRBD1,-,CSVVGQADQPQHF,TGCAGCGTTGTGGGACAGGCGGATCAGCCCCAGCATTTT
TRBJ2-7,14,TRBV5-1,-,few,CASSSGLLSYEQYF,TGCGCCAGCAGCTCGGGACTGTTGTCCTACGAGCAGTACTTC
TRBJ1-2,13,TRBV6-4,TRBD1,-,CASSEGQGVGYTF,TGTGCCAGCAGTGAGGGACAGGGGGTTGGCTACACCTTC
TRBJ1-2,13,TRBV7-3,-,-,CASSLGLGYGYTF,TGTGCCAGCAGCTTGGGTCTAGGCTATGGCTACACCTTC
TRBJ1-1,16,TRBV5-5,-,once,CASSLVPQGLDTEAFF,TGTGCCAGCAGCTTGGTTCCGCAGGGGCTGGACACTGAAGCTTTCTTT
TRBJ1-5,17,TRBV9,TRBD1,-,CASSAGTGTGGREPQHF,TGTGCCAGCAGCGCCGGAACCGGGACAGGGGGTCGTGAGCCCCAGCATTTT
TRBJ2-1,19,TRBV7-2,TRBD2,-,CASSLAPASGDLSYNEQFF,TGTGCCAGCAGCTTAGCGCCGGCTAGCGGGGACCTCTCCTACAATGAGCAGTTCTTC
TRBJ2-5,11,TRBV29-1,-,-,CSVEFRETQYF,TGCAGCGTTGAGTTTCGAGAGACCCAGTACTTC
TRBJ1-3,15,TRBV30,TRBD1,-,CAWSVQDRAGNTIYF,TGTGCCTGGAGTGTACAAGACAGGGCTGGAAACACCATATATTTT
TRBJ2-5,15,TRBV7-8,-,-,CASSANQGQQETQYF,TGTGCCAGCAGCGCAAATCAGGGCCAGCAAGAGACCCAGTACTTC
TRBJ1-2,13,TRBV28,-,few,CASNGGQSYGYTF,TGTGCCAGCAACGGCGGACAGTCCTATGGCTACACCTTC
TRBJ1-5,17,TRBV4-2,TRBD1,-,CASSQPGTGGSNQPQHF,TGTGCCAGCAGCCAACCTGGTACAGGGGGCAGCAATCAGCCCCAGCATTTT
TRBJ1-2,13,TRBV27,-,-,CASSLWAGDGYTF,TGTGCCAGCAGTTTATGGGCAGGGGATGGCTACACCTTC
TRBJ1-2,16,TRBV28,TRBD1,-,CASRLPSTGQLYGYTF,TGTGCCAGCAGACTCCCGAGTACGGGACAGCTCTATGGCTACACCTTC
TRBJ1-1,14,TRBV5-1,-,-,CASSFGTGEPEAFF,TGCGCCAGCAGCTTTGGTACGGGTGAGCCTGAAGCTTTCTTT
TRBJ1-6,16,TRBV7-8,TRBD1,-,CASSSQGGRYNSPLHF,TGTGCCAGCAGCTCCCAAGGGGGCAGGTATAATTCACCCCTCCACTTT
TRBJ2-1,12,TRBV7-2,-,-,CASSSLGSEQFF,TGTGCCAGCAGCTCCCTGGGGAGTGAGCAGTTCTTC
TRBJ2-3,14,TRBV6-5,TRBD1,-,CASSLQGRTDTQYF,TGTGCCAGCAGTTTACAGGGGAGAACAGATACGCAGTATTTT
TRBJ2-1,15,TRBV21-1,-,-,CASTLAGGLHNEQFF,TGTGCCAGCACCCTAGCGGGAGGGCTCCACAATGAGCAGTTCTTC
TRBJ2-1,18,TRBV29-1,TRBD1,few,CSVVSFSSTTGVGNEQFF,TGCAGCGTTGTCTCTTTCTCCAGCACTACAGGGGTAGGCAATGAGCAGTTCTTC
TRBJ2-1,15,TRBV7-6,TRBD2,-,CASTFSGNSYNEQFF,TGTGCCAGCACCTTTAGCGGGAACTCCTACAATGAGCAGTTCTTC
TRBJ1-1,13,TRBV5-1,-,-,CASSFNKNTEAFF,TGCGCCAGCAGCTTCAACAAGAACACTGAAGCTTTCTTT
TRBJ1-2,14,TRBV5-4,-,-,CASSLPWGRYGYTF,TGTGCCAGCAGCTTGCCGTGGGGGAGGTATGGCTACACCTTC
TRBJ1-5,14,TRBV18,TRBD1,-,CASSRQGSNQPQHF,TGTGCCAGCTCACGACAGGGGAGCAATCAGCCCCAGCATTTT
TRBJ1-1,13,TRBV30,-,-,CARKSLVNTEAFF,TGTGCCCGGAAATCTCTAGTGAACACTGAAGCTTTCTTT
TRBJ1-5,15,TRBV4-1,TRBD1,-,CASSQIQGTNQPQHF,TGCGCCAGCAGCCAGATACAGGGGACCAATCAGCCCCAGCATTTT
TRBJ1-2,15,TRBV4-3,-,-,CASSQRQGGPYGYTF,TGCGCCAGCAGCCAACGGCAGGGTGGGCCGTATGGCTACACCTTC
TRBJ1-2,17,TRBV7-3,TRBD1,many,CASSLWGGQELNYGYTF,TGTGCCAGCAGCCTATGGGGGGGACAGGAACTCAACTATGGCTACACCTTC
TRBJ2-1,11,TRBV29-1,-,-,CSVLGANEQFF,TGCAGCGTTCTGGGAGCGAATGAGCAGTTCTTC
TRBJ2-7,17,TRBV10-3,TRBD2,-,CAISESPYGGGAREQYF,TGTGCCATCAGTGAGTCGCCGTATGGCGGGGGGGCCAGGGAGCAGTACTTC
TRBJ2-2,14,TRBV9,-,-,CASSITGNTGELFF,TGTGCCAGCAGCATAACAGGGAACACCGGGGAGCTGTTTTTT
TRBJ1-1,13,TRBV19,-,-,CASRKPDSTEAFF,TGTGCCAGTAGGAAACCCGACAGCACTGAAGCTTTCTTT
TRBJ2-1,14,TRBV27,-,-,CASSLPGDKGEQFF,TGTGCCAGCAGTTTACCGGGAGATAAGGGTGAGCAGTTCTTC
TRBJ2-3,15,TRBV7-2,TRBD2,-,CASSLAGLATDTQYF,TGTGCCAGCAGCTTAGCCGGACTAGCCACAGATACGCAGTATTTT
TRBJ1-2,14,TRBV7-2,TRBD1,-,CASRTGQARYGYTF,TGTGCCAGCAGAACGGGACAGGCCCGCTATGGCTACACCTTC
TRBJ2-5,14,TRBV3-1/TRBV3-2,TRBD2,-,CASSRGLAKETQYF,TGTGCCAGCAGTCGGGGACTAGCGAAAGAGACCCAGTACTTC
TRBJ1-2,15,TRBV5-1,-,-,CASSLAGSAFYGYTF,TGCGCCAGCAGCTTGGCCGGGTCAGCCTTCTATGGCTACACCTTC
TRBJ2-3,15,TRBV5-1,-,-,CASIVSGASTDTQYF,TGCGCCAGCATCGTTAGCGGTGCTAGCACAGATACGCAGTATTTT
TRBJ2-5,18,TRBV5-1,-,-,CASSLVPGSDGMGETQYF,TGCGCCAGCAGCTTGGTCCCGGGTTCGGACGGGATGGGGGAGACCCAGTACTTC
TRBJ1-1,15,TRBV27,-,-,CASSLGRAKNTEAFF,TGTGCCAGCAGTTTGGGGAGGGCAAAGAACACTGAAGCTTTCTTT
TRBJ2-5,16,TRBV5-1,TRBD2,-,CASSLGGLAGVETQYF,TGCGCCAGCAGCTTGGGGGGACTAGCGGGAGTAGAGACCCAGTACTTC
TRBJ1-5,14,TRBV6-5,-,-,CASSSDSRNQPQHF,TGTGCCAGCAGTTCAGACAGCCGCAATCAGCCCCAGCATTTT
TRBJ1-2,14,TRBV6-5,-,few,CASRRTELRYGYTF,TGTGCCAGCCGAAGGACAGAGCTCCGATATGGCTACACCTTC
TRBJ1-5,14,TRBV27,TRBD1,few,CASRTTGGDQPQHF,TGTGCCAGCAGAACTACAGGGGGCGATCAGCCCCAGCATTTT
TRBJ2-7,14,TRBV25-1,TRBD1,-,CASSEWDRPYEQYF,TGTGCCAGCAGTGAGTGGGACAGACCCTACGAGCAGTACTTC
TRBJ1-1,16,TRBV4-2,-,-,CASSQDLWTGGTEAFF,TGTGCCAGCAGCCAAGATCTCTGGACGGGGGGCACTGAAGCTTTCTTT
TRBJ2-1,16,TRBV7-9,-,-,CASSPKGGGSYNEQFF,TGTGCCAGCAGCCCAAAGGGTGGCGGGTCCTACAATGAGCAGTTCTTC
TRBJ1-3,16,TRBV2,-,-,CASSARGQLSGNTIYF,TGTGCCAGCAGTGCCCGGGGACAACTCTCTGGAAACACCATATATTTT
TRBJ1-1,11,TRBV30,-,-,CAWSNTDGAFF,TGTGCCTGGAGCAATACAGATGGAGCTTTCTTT